This TCR beta chain was retrieved from a study of T cell responses to AZD1222 COVID-19 vaccine. General study findings and limits: The donor cohort was predominantly white British with a female majority, and clonal diversity may have been underestimated.

Profiled with immunoSEQ multiplex PCR; TCRdb holds only in-frame clones, not every one. Of around 85,000 clones in the sample, roughly 90% are singletons; the top ten hold under 1.5%. The V end lost 10 bases, the J end lost 7 bases, and 20 bases lay between the germline ends. The CDR3 runs to 13 residues. About this clone: The target antigen is unknown.

This chain connects TRBV12-3 or TRBV12-4 to TRBJ2-7; D may correspond to TRBD1 or TRBD2 (6 bases each). Sample: peripheral blood, taken 28 days after the second AZD1222 dose. This clonotype originated in an adult who received the AZD1222 COVID-19 vaccine. DNA for the CDR3: TGTGCCACCACCTGGGGGGCCGTGGGGGAGCAGTACTTC. Amino acid sequence: CATTWGAVGEQYF.